This T cell receptor beta chain emerged from a study of T cell responses to AZD1222 COVID-19 vaccine. The germline V gene encodes CDR1 MNHEY and CDR2 SVGAGI. This CDR3 is built from 15 residues. The V segment lost 5 bases and the J segment 1 base; nucleotides outside the gene matches: 4. Sequenced by immunoSEQ multiplex PCR; TCRdb stores in-frame clones only, minus some. Of 120,000 to 150,000 clones listed, about 90% were seen once; the top ten hold about 7.5%. This sample comprised peripheral blood, obtained 28 days after the second dose of the MenACWY control vaccine. The chain uses TRBV6-5 and TRBJ2-5; 10 bases line up with TRBD2. The source is an adult who received the MenACWY meningococcal vaccine as a control. This CDR3 is CASSPGLAFQETQYF. CDR3 sequence (DNA): TGTGCCAGCAGTCCGGGACTAGCGTTCCAAGAGACCCAGTACTTC.